What follows are 32 T cell receptor beta chains derived from one specimen sequenced in a study of CD8 T cells in Susac syndrome. With random hexamers, reverse transcription was performed on about 0.5 to 1 ug of RNA. TCRdb re-called the immunoSEQ multiplex PCR reads through MiXCR, storing one row per CDR3 protein. The repertoire consists of approximately 180,000 distinct CDR3 sequences, with 90% to 95% occurring once and the leading ten covering 0.09% to 0.1%. Input material: CD4+ T cells from PBMCs. All receptors come from a human donor with multiple sclerosis.

The CDR3 reads CSARSRGWGTEAFF. The CDR3 nucleotides read TGCAGTGCTAGAAGCAGGGGATGGGGCACTGAAGCTTTCTTT. The chain employs TRBV20-1 and TRBJ1-1; a weak D match, TRBD1 (6 bases). Trimming took 2 bases from V and 4 from J, leaving 14 bases between them. Germline assignment: CDR1 DFQATT and CDR2 SNEGSKA (reference sequence). The CDR3 consists of 14 residues.

The rearrangement joins TRBV2 to TRBJ2-7, with TRBD2 matching 12 bases. The CDR3 length is 13 residues. Germline assignment: CDR1 SNHLY and CDR2 FYNNEI. V lost 9 bases, J lost 3 bases, and 3 bases stayed unmatched. CDR3 residues: CASLAGGRYEQYF. As DNA, the CDR3 is TGTGCCAGTCTAGCGGGAGGGCGCTACGAGCAGTACTTC.

The chain couples TRBV27 to TRBJ1-1; tentatively, D is TRBD1 (6 bases). The V end lost 6 bases, the J end lost 3 bases, and 14 bases lay between the germline ends. The CDR3 sequence is 14 residues long. Germline V gene sequence: CDR1 MNHEY, CDR2 SMNVEV (reference sequence). The CDR3: CASSGTGRYTEAFF. The CDR3 bases are TGTGCCAGCAGCGGAACAGGGAGGTACACTGAAGCTTTCTTT.

This chain uses TRBV4-1 with TRBJ2-2, with 10 bases lining up with TRBD2. Germline V lookup: CDR1 MGHRA, CDR2 YSYEKL. The CDR3 contains 17 residues. Trimming at V came to 0 bases and at J to 7 bases, leaving 8 bases not matched to a gene. CDR3 sequence reads: CASSQDPAGGIDGELFF. The CDR3 bases are TGCGCCAGCAGCCAAGATCCAGCGGGAGGGATAGACGGGGAGCTGTTTTTT.

The CDR3 DNA sequence: TGCAGCGTTGAACGGAATCAGTACTTC. The encoded protein is CSVERNQYF. The chain links TRBV29-1 to TRBJ2-4; D unresolved. The CDR3 contains 9 residues. Between the trimmed V and J ends, which lost 2 bases and 12 bases, there was a span of 5 bases. Germline loops: CDR1 SQVTM, CDR2 ANQGSEA.

This chain links TRBV30 with TRBJ1-2; D unresolved. Trimming cost V 2 bases and J 4 bases, with 14 bases left between them. Germline CDR1 is GTSNPN and CDR2 is SVGIG (reference sequence). The CDR3 extends over 14 amino acids. This CDR3 reads CAWSSSVVSYGYTF. CDR3 DNA: TGTGCCTGGAGTTCGTCCGTAGTGTCCTATGGCTACACCTTC. Filled out from reference TRBV30 and TRBJ1-2, the complete variable domain reads SQTIHQWPATLVQPVGSPLSLECTVEGTSNPNLYWYRQAAGRGLQLLFYSVGIGQISSEVPQNLSASRPQDRQFILSSKKLLLSDSGFYLCAWSSSVVSYGYTFGSGTRLTVV.

The chain joins TRBV12-3 or TRBV12-4 to TRBJ1-5, with TRBD1 as a possible D gene (5 bases). V was shortened by 5 bases and J by 13 bases, with 15 bases between the two germline ends. The CDR3 covers 12 residues. The CDR3, as DNA: TGTGCCAGCAGTCCAGACAGCATTCAACAGCATTTT. Protein: CASSPDSIQQHF.

This chain joins TRBV5-6 and TRBJ2-5; unclear D gene. Deletions cut 0 bases from V and 7 bases from J, with 4 bases between. Germline CDR1 SGHDT, CDR2 YYEEEE. The CDR3 length is 11 residues. CDR3 sequence (DNA): TGTGCCAGCAGCTTGGAGATGACCCAGTACTTC. Protein product: CASSLEMTQYF.

V is TRBV30 and J is TRBJ2-2; TRBD2 agrees at 8 bases. The germline V gene has CDR1 GTSNPN and CDR2 SVGIG (reference sequence). Trimming cost V 3 bases and J 5 bases; bases outside gene matches: 5. The CDR3 runs 14 residues. The CDR3 nucleotides are TGTGCCTGGAGGGCGGGGGGCTGGACCGGGGAGCTGTTTTTT. This encodes CAWRAGGWTGELFF. The variable domain in full, with the rest retrieved from reference TRBV30 and TRBJ2-2, is SQTIHQWPATLVQPVGSPLSLECTVEGTSNPNLYWYRQAAGRGLQLLFYSVGIGQISSEVPQNLSASRPQDRQFILSSKKLLLSDSGFYLCAWRAGGWTGELFFGEGSRLTVL.

This chain uses TRBV15 with TRBJ2-6; no clear D gene. This CDR3 spans 13 amino acids. V dropped 8 bases and J dropped 1 base, with 6 bases sitting between them. Germline assignment: CDR1 LNHNV and CDR2 YYDKDF (reference sequence). CDR3 loop: CATRASGANVLTF. The CDR3 region has the DNA TGTGCCACCCGGGCTTCTGGGGCCAACGTCCTGACTTTC.

This clonotype was recorded once. This chain joins TRBV5-1 and TRBJ2-1; the match to TRBD2 covers 10 bases. The CDR3 is 15 residues long. Trimming cost V 3 bases and J 9 bases; bases outside gene matches: 9. The germline V gene encodes CDR1 SGHRS and CDR2 YFSETQ. DNA for the CDR3: TGCGCCAGCAGCTCACGTGTAGCGGGGGGAACTGAGCAGTTCTTC. It is translated as CASSSRVAGGTEQFF.

V is TRBV30 and J is TRBJ1-2, with 8 bases matching TRBD1. Germline V gene sequence: CDR1 GTSNPN, CDR2 SVGIG (reference sequence). Trimming took 2 bases from V and 0 from J; bases not matched to a gene: 11. This CDR3 region has 17 residues. CDR3 residues: CAWSLHGRTGPNYGYTF. The DNA for the CDR3 is TGTGCCTGGAGTCTACATGGAAGGACAGGGCCTAACTATGGCTACACCTTC.

The CDR3 DNA is TGTGCCAGCTCATCGATTCAAACAGGGGGCGCGGGGCATCAGCCCCAGCATTTT. Its translation: CASSSIQTGGAGHQPQHF. The chain is built from TRBV18 and TRBJ1-5, with 9 nucleotides matching TRBD1. The CDR3 sequence is 18 residues long. The V gene's germline CDR1 is KGHSH and CDR2 LQKENI. The ends lost 5 bases at V and 5 bases at J; junction bases unmatched: 16. Looking up the rest from reference TRBV18 and TRBJ1-5 gives the full variable domain: NAGVMQNPRHLVRRRGQEARLRCSPMKGHSHVYWYRQLPEEGLKFMVYLQKENIIDESGMPKERFSAEFPKEGPSILRIQQVVRGDSAAYFCASSSIQTGGAGHQPQHFGDGTRLSIL.

V usage is TRBV23-1 and J usage is TRBJ1-1, with no clear D. TRBV23-1 belongs to the ORF category, with a function that is uncertain. V lost 4 bases and J lost 0, with 9 bases in between. The CDR3 is 14 amino acids. The CDR3 DNA follows: TGCGCCAGCAGTCGTCACACCCTGAACACTGAAGCTTTCTTT. This encodes CASSRHTLNTEAFF.

The rearrangement uses TRBV7-2 and TRBJ2-5, with D possibly being TRBD1 or TRBD2 (6 bases each). The V end lost 5 bases, the J end lost 5 bases, and 15 bases lay between the germline ends. CDR1 and CDR2 from the germline V gene are SGHTA and FQGNSA. CDR3 length equals 14 residues. In DNA, the CDR3 is TGTGCCAGCAGCCCTGGTGGGGGGCTTGAGACCCAGTACTTC. Translating gives CASSPGGGLETQYF. Together with reference TRBV7-2 and TRBJ2-5, the CDR3 gives the full variable domain: GAGVSQSPSNKVTEKGKDVELRCDPISGHTALYWYRQSLGQGLEFLIYFQGNSAPDKSGLPSDRFSAERTGGSVSTLTIQRTQQEDSAVYLCASSPGGGLETQYFGPGTRLLVL.

This sequence joins TRBV2 and TRBJ2-3; 9 nucleotides match TRBD2. Trimming cost V 5 bases and J 6 bases; bases outside gene matches: 6. Germline values: CDR1 SNHLY, CDR2 FYNNEI. This CDR3 comprises 14 residues. CDR3 sequence reads: CASSLGGGADTQYF. Written as DNA, the CDR3 is TGTGCCAGCAGTCTCGGCGGGGGGGCCGATACGCAGTATTTT.

V and J are TRBV5-1 and TRBJ1-4; 8 bases align to TRBD1. V was pared by 2 bases and J by 4 bases, with 4 bases of the junction left unmatched. This CDR3 has 15 residues. In germline, CDR1 is SGHRS, CDR2 YFSETQ. CDR3 sequence (DNA): TGCGCCAGCAGCTTTACAGGGGGAAATAATGAAAAACTGTTTTTT. Translation gives CASSFTGGNNEKLFF.

The chain is built from TRBV9 and TRBJ1-5; 8 nucleotides match TRBD1. Trimming removed 4 bases from V and 3 bases from J; junction bases left unmatched: 6. CDR3 length: 15 residues. The V gene's germline CDR1 is SGDLS and CDR2 YYNGEE. The chain's CDR3 is CASSMTGVNNQPQHF. For the CDR3, the DNA is TGTGCCAGCAGCATGACAGGGGTAAACAATCAGCCCCAGCATTTT. The variable domain in full, with the rest retrieved from reference TRBV9 and TRBJ1-5, is DSGVTQTPKHLITATGQRVTLRCSPRSGDLSVYWYQQSLDQGLQFLIQYYNGEERAKGNILERFSAQQFPDLHSELNLSSLELGDSALYFCASSMTGVNNQPQHFGDGTRLSIL.

CDR3 in DNA: TGTGCCAGCAGGTCCGGGACGCTAGAGACCCAGTACTTC. Encoded protein: CASRSGTLETQYF. J is TRBJ2-5 and V is TRBV5-4; either TRBD1 or TRBD2 may supply D (5 bases each). Trimming cost V 5 bases and J 4 bases, with 12 bases left between them. Germline V gene data show CDR1 as SGHNT and CDR2 as YYREEE (reference sequence). The CDR3 covers 13 residues. Full variable domain (remainder filled in from reference TRBV5-4 and TRBJ2-5): ETGVTQSPTHLIKTRGQQVTLRCSSQSGHNTVSWYQQALGQGPQFIFQYYREEENGRGNFPPRFSGLQFPNYSSELNVNALELDDSALYLCASRSGTLETQYFGPGTRLLVL.

The chain has TRBV7-8 and TRBJ2-7, with D tentatively TRBD2 (5 bases). V was clipped by 1 base and J by 0 bases, with 19 bases between them. CDR1 SGHVS and CDR2 FQNEAQ come from the germline V gene. The CDR3 is 18 residues long. The CDR3 here is CASSLVYRRGNRSYEQYF. CDR3 nucleotides: TGTGCCAGCAGCTTAGTGTACCGTCGAGGGAATCGCTCCTACGAGCAGTACTTC.

The chain carries TRBV6-5 and TRBJ2-3; D not certain. This CDR3 comprises 11 residues. The V end lost 4 bases, the J end lost 6 bases, and 5 bases lay between the germline ends. Germline V gene lookup returns CDR1 MNHEY and CDR2 SVGAGI. CDR3 in amino acids: CASSFGDTQYF. The CDR3 DNA is TGTGCCAGCAGTTTCGGGGATACGCAGTATTTT.

V and J are TRBV28 and TRBJ2-3; TRBD1 matches at 7 bases. The CDR3 has 14 amino acids. The V gene's germline CDR1 is MDHEN and CDR2 SYDVKM. The trim removed 3 bases at V and 5 bases at J, leaving 5 bases unmatched. The chain's CDR3 is CASSFVAGGDTQYF. The CDR3 DNA reads as TGTGCCAGCAGTTTCGTCGCAGGGGGAGATACGCAGTATTTT.

The J gene is TRBJ2-3, the V gene TRBV2; D is unclear. Trimming pared 1 base from V and 8 bases from J, leaving 7 bases between. The germline V gene has CDR1 SNHLY and CDR2 FYNNEI. This CDR3 is built from 12 residues. CDR3 amino acids: CASSEGGSTQYF. As DNA, the CDR3 is TGTGCCAGCAGTGAAGGGGGATCTACGCAGTATTTT.

The rearrangement joins TRBV15 to TRBJ1-5, with TRBD1 identical over 9 bases. Germline V gene data show CDR1 as LNHNV and CDR2 as YYDKDF (reference sequence). The CDR3 has 19 amino acids. V shed 0 bases and J 0 bases; nucleotides not matched to a gene: 9. The DNA for the CDR3 is TGTGCCACCAGCAGAGATTCTACAGGGGGCATGTATAGCAATCAGCCCCAGCATTTT. This encodes CATSRDSTGGMYSNQPQHF.

This clonotype was recorded only once. The rearrangement links TRBV9 to TRBJ1-1; D gene unclear. The V end lost 4 bases, the J end lost 3 bases, and 7 bases lay between the germline ends. The CDR3 totals 12 residues. Germline loops: CDR1 SGDLS, CDR2 YYNGEE. The CDR3 nucleotides read TGTGCCAGCAGCAAGGAGGACACTGAAGCTTTCTTT. It translates to CASSKEDTEAFF.

The chain recombines TRBV5-1 with TRBJ2-5; 8 nucleotides agree with TRBD2. The V gene's germline CDR1 is SGHRS and CDR2 YFSETQ. The CDR3 runs 16 residues. J was trimmed by 5 bases and V by 2 bases; bases with no gene match: 11. The CDR3 loop reads CASSFATGTRGETQYF. The CDR3 bases are TGCGCCAGCAGCTTCGCCACCGGGACTAGGGGGGAGACCCAGTACTTC.

This sequence joins TRBV4-3 and TRBJ1-3; D remains unclear. V lost 0 bases and J 0 bases, leaving 6 bases between the germline ends. The germline CDR1 and CDR2 sequences are LGHNA and YSLEER. The CDR3 loop spans 15 amino acids. CDR3 DNA sequence: TGCGCCAGCAGCCAAGAAAAGCGCTCTGGAAACACCATATATTTT. This sequence encodes CASSQEKRSGNTIYF.

The count of this clonotype is one. The chain couples TRBV10-3 to TRBJ2-1, with D possibly matching TRBD1 (6 bases). V lost 10 bases, J lost 4 bases, and 8 bases lay in between. Germline V gene sequence: CDR1 ENHRY, CDR2 SYGVKD. The length of the CDR3 is 11 residues. CDR3: CANGQYNEQFF. CDR3 nucleotide sequence: TGTGCCAACGGACAGTACAATGAGCAGTTCTTC.

The chain employs TRBV20-1 and TRBJ1-1; 8 bases fit TRBD1. The CDR3 totals 14 residues. Looked up from germline, CDR1 is DFQATT and CDR2 is SNEGSKA (reference sequence). J gave up 2 bases and V 6 bases, and 8 bases lay outside the gene matches. The CDR3 here is CSAAGQGSNTEAFF. CDR3 nucleotides: TGCAGTGCCGCAGGACAGGGCTCCAACACTGAAGCTTTCTTT.

The chain uses TRBV30 and TRBJ1-4; possibly TRBD1 for D (5 bases). The CDR3 is 11 amino acids. Germline CDR1 is GTSNPN and CDR2 is SVGIG (reference sequence). The CDR3 bases are TGTGGCGGCGAACGGGACGAAAAACTGTTTTTT. Its translation: CGGERDEKLFF.

V usage is TRBV24-1 and J usage is TRBJ2-1, with D perhaps matching TRBD1 (5 bases). This CDR3 region has 14 residues. CDR1 KGHDR and CDR2 SFDVKD come from the germline V gene. V lost 4 bases, J lost 1 base, and 7 bases lay in between. The CDR3 coding sequence is TGTGCCACCAGTGACCGGACATCCTACAATGAGCAGTTCTTC. It is translated as CATSDRTSYNEQFF.

This clonotype was picked up one time. The chain is built from TRBV19 and TRBJ1-4, with D perhaps TRBD1 (5 bases). Germline CDR1 and CDR2: LNHDA and SQIVND (reference sequence). The CDR3 is 16 amino acids. V lost 7 bases to trimming and J lost 4 bases, with 19 bases between them. This CDR3 is CASTPGGGTRNEKLFF. In nucleotides, the CDR3 is TGTGCCAGTACCCCCGGCGGGGGAACACGTAATGAAAAACTGTTTTTT.